The sequence of this T cell receptor beta chain was determined in a study of blood T cells in healthy people across ages. Study-level findings and limits: Shifts in expanded clonotypes may have been confounded by donor CMV status, which was unknown. Conclusively comparing naive with antigen-experienced cells was impossible with unsorted PBMCs.

A J-beta primer mix and a sample-barcoded 5' primer were used in a second PCR of roughly 7 to 12 cycles. The template-switch adaptor was a 5' adaptor with 12 random nucleotides. It tagged each cDNA molecule. From the 5' RACE reads, TCRdb called clonotypes with MiXCR, one entry per CDR3 protein. In the table there are under 750,000 distinct CDR3 sequences, under 55% of which are singletons. About this clonotype: Its target is unknown.

After removal of 7 bases from V and 0 bases from J, the junction contained 12 bases not matched to a gene. The CDR3 has 16 amino acids. The germline V gene encodes CDR1 DFQATT and CDR2 SNEGSKA (reference sequence). The chain recombines TRBV20-1 with TRBJ2-1; 7 bases agree with TRBD2. The source is an older man in good health. The sequencing sample was made of blood. The CDR3, as DNA: TGCAGTGTTGATCGGGCCCTAGCGGTCTCCTACAATGAGCAGTTCTTC. Translated, it gives CSVDRALAVSYNEQFF.